The present entry profiles one T cell receptor beta chain with its context. The data were obtained in a study of blood T cell repertoires in COVID-19. The CDR3 covers 16 residues. Germline lookup yields CDR1 KGHDR and CDR2 SFDVKD. The V and J ends lost 9 bases and 6 bases, in that order; junction bases with no gene match: 15. As processed by the authors: Using reference gene primer amplification, nucleated cell counts were estimated. The table came from immunoSEQ multiplex PCR; TCRdb's copy has only in-frame clones and leaves some out. The V and J calls and clone size come from that table; D and trimming were worked out from the DNA. The table includes 190,000 or so clones, roughly nine tenths detected once.

The sample taken for sequencing was peripheral blood. This chain connects TRBV24-1 to TRBJ2-2, with TRBD1 identical over 7 bases. This clonotype was obtained from a man aged 40-55 years with acute or convalescent COVID-19. Here the CDR3 reads CATATVGAGGAGELFF. The CDR3 DNA reads as TGTGCCACCGCCACTGTCGGGGCAGGGGGAGCCGGGGAGCTGTTTTTT.